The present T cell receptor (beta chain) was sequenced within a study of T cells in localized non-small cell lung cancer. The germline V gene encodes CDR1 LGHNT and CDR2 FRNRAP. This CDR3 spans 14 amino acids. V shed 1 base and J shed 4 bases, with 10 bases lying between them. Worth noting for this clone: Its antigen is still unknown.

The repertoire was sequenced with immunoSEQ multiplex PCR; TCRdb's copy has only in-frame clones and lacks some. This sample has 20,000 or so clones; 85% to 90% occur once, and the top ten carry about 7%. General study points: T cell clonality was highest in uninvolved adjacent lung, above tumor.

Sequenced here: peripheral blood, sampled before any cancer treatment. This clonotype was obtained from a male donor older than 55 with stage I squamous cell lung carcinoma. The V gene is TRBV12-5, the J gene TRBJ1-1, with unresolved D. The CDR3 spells CASGLARPGTEAFF. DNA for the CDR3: TGTGCTAGTGGTTTGGCCCGGCCGGGCACTGAAGCTTTCTTT.